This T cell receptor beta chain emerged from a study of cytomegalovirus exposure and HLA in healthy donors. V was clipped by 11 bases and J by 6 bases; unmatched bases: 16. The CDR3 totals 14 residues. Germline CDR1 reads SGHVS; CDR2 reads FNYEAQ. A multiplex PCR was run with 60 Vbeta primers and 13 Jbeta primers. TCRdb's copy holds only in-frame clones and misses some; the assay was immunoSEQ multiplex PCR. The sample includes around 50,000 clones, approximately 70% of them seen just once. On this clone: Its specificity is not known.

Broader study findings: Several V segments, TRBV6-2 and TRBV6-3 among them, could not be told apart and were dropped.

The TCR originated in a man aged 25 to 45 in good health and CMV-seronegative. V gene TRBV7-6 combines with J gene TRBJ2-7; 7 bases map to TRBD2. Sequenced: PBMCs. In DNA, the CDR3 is TGTGCCCCAACTAGACCCCGGGGGGTTTGCGAGCAGTACTTC. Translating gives CAPTRPRGVCEQYF.